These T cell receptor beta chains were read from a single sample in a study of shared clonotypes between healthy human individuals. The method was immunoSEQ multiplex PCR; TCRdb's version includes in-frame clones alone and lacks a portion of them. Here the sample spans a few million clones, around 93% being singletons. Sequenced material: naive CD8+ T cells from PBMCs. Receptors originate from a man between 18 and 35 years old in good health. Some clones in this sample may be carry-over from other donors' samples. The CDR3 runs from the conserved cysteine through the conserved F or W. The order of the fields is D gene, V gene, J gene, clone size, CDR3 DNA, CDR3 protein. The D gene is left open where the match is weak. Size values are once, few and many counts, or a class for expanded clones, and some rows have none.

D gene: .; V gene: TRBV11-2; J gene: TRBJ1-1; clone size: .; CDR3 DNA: TGTGCCAGCAGCCTAGGGTTGGGAACTGAAGCTTTCTTT; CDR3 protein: CASSLGLGTEAFF
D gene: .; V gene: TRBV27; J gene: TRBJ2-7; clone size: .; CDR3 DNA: TGTGCCAGCAGTTGGCAGGGGACTGGGTCCTACGAGCAGTACTTC; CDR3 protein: CASSWQGTGSYEQYF
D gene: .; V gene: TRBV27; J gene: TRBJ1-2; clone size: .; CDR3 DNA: TGTGCCAGCAGTTTAGCGCCCACCCAGAGGGATGGCTACACCTTC; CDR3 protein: CASSLAPTQRDGYTF
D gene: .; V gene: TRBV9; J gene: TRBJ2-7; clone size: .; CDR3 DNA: TGTGCCAGCAGCGTAGGTAGTAGTCCCTACGAGCAGTACTTC; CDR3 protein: CASSVGSSPYEQYF
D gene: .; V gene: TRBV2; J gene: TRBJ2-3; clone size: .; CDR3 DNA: TGTGCCCGAAAGAGGGAAACCACAGCACACACAGATACGCAGTATTTT; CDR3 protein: CARKRETTAHTDTQYF
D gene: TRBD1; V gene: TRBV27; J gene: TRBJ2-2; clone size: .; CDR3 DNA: TGTGCCAGCAGTTTATGGGCAGGGGGCGACACCGGGGAGCTGTTTTTT; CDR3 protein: CASSLWAGGDTGELFF
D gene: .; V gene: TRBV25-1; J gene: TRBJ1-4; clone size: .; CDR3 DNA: TGTGCCAGCAGCCCCGTTCGGGTTTCTAATGAAAAACTGTTTTTT; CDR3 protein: CASSPVRVSNEKLFF
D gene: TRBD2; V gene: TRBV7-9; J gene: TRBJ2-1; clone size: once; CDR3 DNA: TGTGCCAGCAGCGAGACTAGCGCCTACAATGAGCAGTTCTTC; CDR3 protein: CASSETSAYNEQFF
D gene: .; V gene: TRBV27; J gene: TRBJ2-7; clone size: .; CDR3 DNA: TGTGCCAGCAGTTTTGGTTCCTACGAGCAGTACTTC; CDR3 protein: CASSFGSYEQYF
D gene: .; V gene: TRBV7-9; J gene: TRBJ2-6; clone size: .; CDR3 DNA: TGTGCCAGCAGGAAAGGGGGGGCCAACGTCCTGACTTTC; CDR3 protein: CASRKGGANVLTF
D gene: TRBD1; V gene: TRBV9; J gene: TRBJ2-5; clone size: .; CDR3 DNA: TGTGCCAGCAGCCTATCGAGGACAGGGCTCGAGACCCAGTACTTC; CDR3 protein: CASSLSRTGLETQYF
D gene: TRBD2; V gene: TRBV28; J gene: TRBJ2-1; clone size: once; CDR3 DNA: TGTGCCAGCAGGGCTAGCGGGGCACTGAATGAGCAGTTCTTC; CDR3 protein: CASRASGALNEQFF
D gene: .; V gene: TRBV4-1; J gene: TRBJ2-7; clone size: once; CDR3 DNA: TGCGCCAGCAGCTACACCACACAGGGATACTACGAGCAGTACTTC; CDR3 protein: CASSYTTQGYYEQYF
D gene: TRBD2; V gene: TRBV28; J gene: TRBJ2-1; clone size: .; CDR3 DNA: TGTGCCAGCAGTTTACTAGCGGAACACAATGAGCAGTTCTTC; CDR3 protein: CASSLLAEHNEQFF
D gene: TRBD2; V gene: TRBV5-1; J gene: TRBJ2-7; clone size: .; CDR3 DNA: TGCGCCAGCACCCTTGGACGACTAGCGGGAGTCGCCTACGAGCAGTACTTC; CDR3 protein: CASTLGRLAGVAYEQYF
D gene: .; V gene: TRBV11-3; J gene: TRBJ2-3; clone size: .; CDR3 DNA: TGTGCCAGCAGCTTAGCCGGCTCCACAGATACGCAGTATTTT; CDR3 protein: CASSLAGSTDTQYF
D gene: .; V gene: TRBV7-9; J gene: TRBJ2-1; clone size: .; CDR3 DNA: TGTGCCAGCAGTTCCCCGTCGTCCTACAATGAGCAGTTCTTC; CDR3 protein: CASSSPSSYNEQFF
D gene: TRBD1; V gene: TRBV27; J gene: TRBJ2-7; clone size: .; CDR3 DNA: TGTGCCATTCGGGACAGGACGATAATAAGCCACCTAAGTAACTACGAGCAGTACTTC; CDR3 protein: CAIRDRTIISHLSNYEQYF
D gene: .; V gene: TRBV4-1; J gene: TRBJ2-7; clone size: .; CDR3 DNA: TGCGCCAGCAGCCAAGATCGGGGCTACTCCTACGAGCAGTACTTC; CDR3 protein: CASSQDRGYSYEQYF
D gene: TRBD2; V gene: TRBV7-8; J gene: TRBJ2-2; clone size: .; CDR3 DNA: TGTGCCAGCAGCTTACATAGGACTAGCGGGAGTACCGGGGAGCTGTTTTTT; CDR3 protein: CASSLHRTSGSTGELFF
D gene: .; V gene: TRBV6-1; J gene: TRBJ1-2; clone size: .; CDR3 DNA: TGTGCCAGCAGTGAAGCAGTAGGGGCTAACTATGGCTACACCTTC; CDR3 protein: CASSEAVGANYGYTF
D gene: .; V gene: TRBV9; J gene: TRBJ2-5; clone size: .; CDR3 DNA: TGTGCCAGCAGCGTCAGCGGGTTAAGGGAGACCCAGTACTTC; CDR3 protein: CASSVSGLRETQYF
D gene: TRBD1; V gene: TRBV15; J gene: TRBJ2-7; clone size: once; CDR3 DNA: TGTGCCACCAGCAGGGACAGGGCGAACGAGCAGTACTTC; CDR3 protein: CATSRDRANEQYF
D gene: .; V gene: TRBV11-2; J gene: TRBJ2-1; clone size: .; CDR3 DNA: TGTGCCAGCAGCCCCCCCGGGGCTAATGAGCAGTTCTTC; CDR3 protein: CASSPPGANEQFF
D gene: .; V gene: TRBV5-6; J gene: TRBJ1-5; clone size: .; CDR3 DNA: TGTGCCAGCAGCTTCCAGGGAGGGCAGCCCCAGCATTTT; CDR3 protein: CASSFQGGQPQHF
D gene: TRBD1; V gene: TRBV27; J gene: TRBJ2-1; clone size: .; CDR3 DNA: TGTGCCAGCAGCCTCGCAGGGGGTCCCAATGAGCAGTTCTTC; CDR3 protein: CASSLAGGPNEQFF
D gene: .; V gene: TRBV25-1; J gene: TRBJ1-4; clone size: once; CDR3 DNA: TGTGCCAGCAGTGTTCCGGGGCCTAATGAAAAACTGTTTTTT; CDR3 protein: CASSVPGPNEKLFF
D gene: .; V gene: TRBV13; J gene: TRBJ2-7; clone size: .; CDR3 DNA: TGTGCCAGCAGCCCCACGAGGGGCTCCTACGAGCAGTACTTC; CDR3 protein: CASSPTRGSYEQYF
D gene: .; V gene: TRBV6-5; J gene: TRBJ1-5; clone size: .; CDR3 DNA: TGTGCCAGCAGAACAGGGCGGAATCAGCCCCAGCATTTT; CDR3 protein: CASRTGRNQPQHF
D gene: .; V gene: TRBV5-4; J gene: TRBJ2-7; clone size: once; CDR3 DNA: TGTGCCAGCAGCTTGGGACGGGAAACCTACGAGCAGTACTTC; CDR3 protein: CASSLGRETYEQYF
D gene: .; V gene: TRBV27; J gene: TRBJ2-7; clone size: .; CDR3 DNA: TGTGCCAGCAGTTTCTCGCAGACCTACGAGCAGTACTTC; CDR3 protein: CASSFSQTYEQYF
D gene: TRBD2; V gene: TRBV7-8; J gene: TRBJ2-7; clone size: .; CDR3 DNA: TGTGCCAGCAGCTTAGCCAAACTAGCGGCTAGCTCCTACGAGCAGTACTTC; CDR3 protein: CASSLAKLAASSYEQYF
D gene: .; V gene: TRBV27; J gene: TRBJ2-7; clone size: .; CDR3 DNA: TGTGCCAGCAGTCGTACAGGGACCTACGAGCAGTACTTC; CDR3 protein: CASSRTGTYEQYF
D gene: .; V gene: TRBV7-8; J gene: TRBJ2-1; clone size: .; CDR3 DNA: TGTGCCAGCAGCCCTAGGTCCGGGTGGGAGAGGGGGAATGAGCAGTTCTTC; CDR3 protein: CASSPRSGWERGNEQFF
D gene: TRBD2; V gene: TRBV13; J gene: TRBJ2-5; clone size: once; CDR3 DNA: TGTGCCAGCAGCCCGGGACTAGCGGTTCAAGAGACCCAGTACTTC; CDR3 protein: CASSPGLAVQETQYF
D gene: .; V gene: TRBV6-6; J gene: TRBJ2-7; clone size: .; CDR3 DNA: TGTGCCAGCAGTTACTCGAGGGACGACTACGAGCAGTACTTC; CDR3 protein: CASSYSRDDYEQYF
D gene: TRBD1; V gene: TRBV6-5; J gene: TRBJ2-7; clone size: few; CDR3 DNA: TGTGCCAGCAGTCCGAACAGGGGGCTCTCCTACGAGCAGTACTTC; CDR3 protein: CASSPNRGLSYEQYF
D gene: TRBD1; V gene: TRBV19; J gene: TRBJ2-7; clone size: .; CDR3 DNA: TGTGCCAGTAGTATCGGACAGGGGCTGTACGAGCAGTACTTC; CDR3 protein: CASSIGQGLYEQYF
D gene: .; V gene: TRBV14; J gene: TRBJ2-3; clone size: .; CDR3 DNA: TGTGCCAGCAGCCAAGTGCGGCGGGATTCGAGCACAGATACGCAGTATTTT; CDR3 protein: CASSQVRRDSSTDTQYF
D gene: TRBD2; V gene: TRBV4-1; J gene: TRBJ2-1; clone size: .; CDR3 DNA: TGCGCCAGCAGCTACTTGACTAGCGGGAGTCAGGATGAGCAGTTCTTC; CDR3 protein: CASSYLTSGSQDEQFF
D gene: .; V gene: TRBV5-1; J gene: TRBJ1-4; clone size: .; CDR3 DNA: TGCGCCAGCAGCTTGCTACCCCGCGGGGATGAAAAACTGTTTTTT; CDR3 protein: CASSLLPRGDEKLFF
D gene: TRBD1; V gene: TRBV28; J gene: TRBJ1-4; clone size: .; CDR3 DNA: TGTGCCAGCAGTCCCGGGACAGGGGGCATGAATGAAAAACTGTTTTTT; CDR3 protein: CASSPGTGGMNEKLFF
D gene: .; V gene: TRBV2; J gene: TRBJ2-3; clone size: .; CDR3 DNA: TGTGCCAACAGGGAAGAGACAGATACGCAGTATTTT; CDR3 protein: CANREETDTQYF
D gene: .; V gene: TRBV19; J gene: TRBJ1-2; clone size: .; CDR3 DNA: TGTGCCACCTTAGAGGACAGCCAGAACTATGGCTACACCTTC; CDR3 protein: CATLEDSQNYGYTF
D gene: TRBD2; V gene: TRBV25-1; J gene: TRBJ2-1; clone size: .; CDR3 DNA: TGTGCCACCCGACTAGCGGGAGACAATGAGCAGTTCTTC; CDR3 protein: CATRLAGDNEQFF
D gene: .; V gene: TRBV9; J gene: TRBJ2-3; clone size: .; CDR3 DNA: TGTGCCAGCAGCGTAGAGGGGGGAGCGCTCACAGATACGCAGTATTTT; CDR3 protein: CASSVEGGALTDTQYF
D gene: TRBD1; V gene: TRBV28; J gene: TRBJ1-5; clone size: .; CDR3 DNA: TGTGCCAGCAGCCGTGGACAGGGGGTCTTCAGCAATCAGCCCCAGCATTTT; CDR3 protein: CASSRGQGVFSNQPQHF
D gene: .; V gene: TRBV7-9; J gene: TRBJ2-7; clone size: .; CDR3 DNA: TGTGCCAGCAGCCCCGAATCCTACGAGCAGTACTTC; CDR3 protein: CASSPESYEQYF
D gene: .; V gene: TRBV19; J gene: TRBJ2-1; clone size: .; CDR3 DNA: TGTGCCAGTAGTATAGATGAGGGCTCAGAGCGGCCCAATTACAATGAGCAGTTCTTC; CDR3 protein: CASSIDEGSERPNYNEQFF
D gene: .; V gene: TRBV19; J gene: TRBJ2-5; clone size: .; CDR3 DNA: TGTGCCAGTAGTCCACGTCGGGACTGGAAAGAGACCCAGTACTTC; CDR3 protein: CASSPRRDWKETQYF
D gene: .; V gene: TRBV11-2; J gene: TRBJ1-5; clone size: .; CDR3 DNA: TGTGCCAGCAGCTTAGCTTCGCGGGCCATCAATCAGCCCCAGCATTTT; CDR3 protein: CASSLASRAINQPQHF
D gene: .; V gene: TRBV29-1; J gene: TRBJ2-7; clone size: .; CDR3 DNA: TGCAGCGTTGAACCCAGGGGAGGAACCTACGAGCAGTACTTC; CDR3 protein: CSVEPRGGTYEQYF
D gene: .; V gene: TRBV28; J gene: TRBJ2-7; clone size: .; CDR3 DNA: TGTGCCAGCAGTTTAAGTAACCGCTACTACGAGCAGTACTTC; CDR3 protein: CASSLSNRYYEQYF
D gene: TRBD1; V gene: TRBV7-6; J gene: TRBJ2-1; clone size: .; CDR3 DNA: TGTGCCAGCAGCCTACGTCCGGGACAGGTTTTTAATGAGCAGTTCTTC; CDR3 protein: CASSLRPGQVFNEQFF
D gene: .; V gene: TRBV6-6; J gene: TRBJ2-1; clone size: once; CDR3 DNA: TGTGCCAGCAGTTATCCCAGTTTAAATGAGCAGTTCTTC; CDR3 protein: CASSYPSLNEQFF
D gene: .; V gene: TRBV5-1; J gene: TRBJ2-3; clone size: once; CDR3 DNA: TGCGCCAGCAGCTACCCCCTTACTCCCTCCGTAGCGGAGATCACAGATACGCAGTATTTT; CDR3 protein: CASSYPLTPSVAEITDTQYF
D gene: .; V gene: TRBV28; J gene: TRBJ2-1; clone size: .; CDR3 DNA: TGTGCCAGCAGTTTTAGGCAGCTCTCCTACAATGAGCAGTTCTTC; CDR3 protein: CASSFRQLSYNEQFF
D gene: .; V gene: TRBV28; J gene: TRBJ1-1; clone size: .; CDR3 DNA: TGTGCCACCGTGGTAACAGCCGATCGGAATTCTGAAGCTTTCTTT; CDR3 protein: CATVVTADRNSEAFF
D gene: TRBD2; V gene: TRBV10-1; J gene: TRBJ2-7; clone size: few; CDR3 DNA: TGCGCCAGCAGTGAGTTAGCGGGAGCCTACGAGCAGTACTTC; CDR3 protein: CASSELAGAYEQYF
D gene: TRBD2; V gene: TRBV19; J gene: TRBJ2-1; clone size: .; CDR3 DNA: TGTGCCAGTAGTCCCCCGGGACTAGCGGCATACAATGAGCAGTTCTTC; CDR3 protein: CASSPPGLAAYNEQFF